This T cell receptor beta chain was profiled in a study of early T cells in non-severe SARS-CoV-2 infection. MiXCR, applied by TCRdb to the 5' RACE reads, yields one record per CDR3 protein. The repertoire holds approximately 65,000 distinct CDR3 sequences, with roughly 13% as singletons. Trimming removed 2 bases from V and 0 bases from J, with 8 bases in between. Germline values: CDR1 LGHDT, CDR2 YNNKEL (reference sequence). The CDR3 has 15 residues. The origin of this receptor is an adult who was a healthcare worker with PCR-confirmed SARS-CoV-2 infection or an uninfected control (not recorded which). The source material was whole blood. The chain carries TRBV3-1 and TRBJ1-5; D may be TRBD1 (5 bases). DNA for the CDR3: TGTGCCAGCAGCCAATCGGGGCTTAGCAATCAGCCCCAGCATTTT. Translating gives CASSQSGLSNQPQHF. Full variable domain (rest looked up from reference TRBV3-1 and TRBJ1-5): DTAVSQTPKYLVTQMGNDKSIKCEQNLGHDTMYWYKQDSKKFLKIMFSYNNKELIINETVPNRFSPKSPDKAHLNLHINSLELGDSAVYFCASSQSGLSNQPQHFGDGTRLSIL.